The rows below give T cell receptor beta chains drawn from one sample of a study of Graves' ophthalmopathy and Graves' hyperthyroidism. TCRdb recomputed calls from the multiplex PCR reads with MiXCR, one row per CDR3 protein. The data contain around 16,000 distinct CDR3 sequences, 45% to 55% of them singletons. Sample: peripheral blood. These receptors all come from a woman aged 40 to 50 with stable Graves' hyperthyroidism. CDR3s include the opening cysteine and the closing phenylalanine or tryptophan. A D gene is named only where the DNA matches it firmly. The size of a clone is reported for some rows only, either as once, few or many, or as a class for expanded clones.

cdr3_nt: TGCGCCAGCAGCTTGTCGGGGGTTGTAGATACGCAGTATTTT
cdr3_aa: CASSLSGVVDTQYF
d_call: -
v_call: TRBV5-1
j_call: TRBJ2-3
clone_size: -

cdr3_nt: TGTGCCAGTAGTATCTCTTCGGATGAGCTGTCCTTC
cdr3_aa: CASSISSDELSF
d_call: -
v_call: TRBV19
j_call: TRBJ2-1
clone_size: -

cdr3_nt: TGTGCCAGCTCACCATGGGAGACGGGAGGTAATCAGCCCCAGCATTTT
cdr3_aa: CASSPWETGGNQPQHF
d_call: -
v_call: TRBV18
j_call: TRBJ1-5
clone_size: -

cdr3_nt: TGTGCCAGCAGCCTTATCCATCTCCCGGGACTAGCGGGGGGGAACACCGGGGAGCTGTTTTTT
cdr3_aa: CASSLIHLPGLAGGNTGELFF
d_call: TRBD2
v_call: TRBV7-6
j_call: TRBJ2-2
clone_size: many

cdr3_nt: TGTGCCAGCAGTTTGGGACTAGCGGGCCATGAGCAGTTCTTC
cdr3_aa: CASSLGLAGHEQFF
d_call: TRBD2
v_call: TRBV6-2/TRBV6-3
j_call: TRBJ2-1
clone_size: -

cdr3_nt: TGTGCCAGCAGCTTGACGGAAAATGGGCAGTTCTTC
cdr3_aa: CASSLTENGQFF
d_call: -
v_call: TRBV7-9
j_call: TRBJ2-1
clone_size: -

cdr3_nt: TGTGCCAGCAGTTACGGGCCCGGGGGGGCCAGGAATGAGCAGTTCTTC
cdr3_aa: CASSYGPGGARNEQFF
d_call: TRBD2
v_call: TRBV6-2/TRBV6-3
j_call: TRBJ2-1
clone_size: -

cdr3_nt: TGCAGCGTTGTCAGGGCCTCTGAAGCTTTCTTT
cdr3_aa: CSVVRASEAFF
d_call: -
v_call: TRBV29-1
j_call: TRBJ1-1
clone_size: -

cdr3_nt: TGTGCCAGCAGGGGTTGGAACGCTGAAGCTTTCTTT
cdr3_aa: CASRGWNAEAFF
d_call: -
v_call: TRBV6-2/TRBV6-3
j_call: TRBJ1-1
clone_size: many

cdr3_nt: TGTGCCAGCAGTGCCGGGACGGATGGGGGCAATGAGCAGTTCTTC
cdr3_aa: CASSAGTDGGNEQFF
d_call: -
v_call: TRBV6-2/TRBV6-3
j_call: TRBJ2-1
clone_size: few

cdr3_nt: TGTGCCAGCACTTTCATAGGCAACTATGGCTACACCTTC
cdr3_aa: CASTFIGNYGYTF
d_call: -
v_call: TRBV6-5
j_call: TRBJ1-2
clone_size: few

cdr3_nt: TGCGCCAGCAGCCAAGCCCTGGGCATTCAGTACTTC
cdr3_aa: CASSQALGIQYF
d_call: -
v_call: TRBV4-1
j_call: TRBJ2-4
clone_size: many

cdr3_nt: TGTGCCAGCAGCTTGGGGGCGGGGGTAAACACAGATACGCAGTATTTT
cdr3_aa: CASSLGAGVNTDTQYF
d_call: TRBD2
v_call: TRBV5-4
j_call: TRBJ2-3
clone_size: -

cdr3_nt: TGTGCCAGCCAGTCGGGCACTGAAGCTTTCTTT
cdr3_aa: CASQSGTEAFF
d_call: -
v_call: TRBV2
j_call: TRBJ1-1
clone_size: medium-sized

cdr3_nt: TGCAGCACCGTCCCCCAGGGTTGGGATGGCTACACCTTC
cdr3_aa: CSTVPQGWDGYTF
d_call: -
v_call: TRBV29-1
j_call: TRBJ1-2
clone_size: once

cdr3_nt: TGTGCCAGCAGCGTGACAGGGAACCCCAATGAGCAGTTCTTC
cdr3_aa: CASSVTGNPNEQFF
d_call: TRBD1
v_call: TRBV9
j_call: TRBJ2-1
clone_size: many

cdr3_nt: TGCAGTGCTAGACTAATACTAGCGGGGTACAATGAGCAGTTCTTC
cdr3_aa: CSARLILAGYNEQFF
d_call: TRBD2
v_call: TRBV20-1
j_call: TRBJ2-1
clone_size: many

cdr3_nt: TGTGCCAGCTGGCGAAGTGGCACAGATACGCAGTATTTT
cdr3_aa: CASWRSGTDTQYF
d_call: -
v_call: TRBV18
j_call: TRBJ2-3
clone_size: -

cdr3_nt: TGCAGTGCTAAAAAAGACAACTACGAGCAGTACTTC
cdr3_aa: CSAKKDNYEQYF
d_call: -
v_call: TRBV20-1
j_call: TRBJ2-7
clone_size: -

cdr3_nt: TGTGCCAGCAGTGTAGCCCACCACGGACAGGGTCTCTCCTACGAGCAGTACTTC
cdr3_aa: CASSVAHHGQGLSYEQYF
d_call: TRBD1
v_call: TRBV12-3/TRBV12-4
j_call: TRBJ2-7
clone_size: -

cdr3_nt: TGTGCCAGCAGCGTAGACCCGTTTACAGATACGCAGTATTTT
cdr3_aa: CASSVDPFTDTQYF
d_call: -
v_call: TRBV9
j_call: TRBJ2-3
clone_size: many

cdr3_nt: TGTGCCAGCAGTTACCCGACAGGGGGAGCGGACAATGAGCAGTTCTTC
cdr3_aa: CASSYPTGGADNEQFF
d_call: TRBD1
v_call: TRBV7-9
j_call: TRBJ2-1
clone_size: once